The clone carrying this TCR beta chain appeared many times. This entry is derived from a study of blood T cells in healthy people across ages. V lost 5 bases and J 0 bases, leaving 17 bases between the germline ends. This CDR3 is 16 amino acids long. Germline-derived CDR1 and CDR2 are SQVTM and ANQGSEA. Sample-barcoded 5' priming and a J-beta primer mix drove a second PCR of roughly 6 to 12 cycles. No fewer than 2.5 million CDR3-containing paired-end reads came from each sample. TCRdb reprocessed the 5' RACE reads via MiXCR and lists one record per CDR3 protein. This table has about 800,000 distinct CDR3 sequences, about 46% appearing once.

The V gene is TRBV29-1, the J gene TRBJ2-1; TRBD1 might be the D (5 bases). This TCR derives from an elderly man in good health. Sequencing was performed on blood. The CDR3 here is CSVFFPGQNSYNEQFF. The CDR3 DNA reads as TGCAGCGTTTTTTTCCCAGGGCAGAACTCCTACAATGAGCAGTTCTTC.